The rows below give T cell receptor beta chains drawn from one sample of a study of blood T cell repertoires in COVID-19. This table comes from immunoSEQ multiplex PCR, and its TCRdb copy is limited to in-frame clones, with some not included. The repertoire holds 200,000 to 250,000 clones, with under 90% as singletons. Source material: PBMCs or T cells enriched from blood (not recorded which). The receptors here all came from a woman aged 45-60 years who had been exposed to COVID-19. The CDR3 runs from the conserved cysteine through the conserved F or W. Some rows mark clone size as missing; the rest say once, few, many or name a class of expanded clone.

>NA|TRBJ1-1|TRBV7-2
CASSSNLNTEAFF
>few|TRBJ1-2|TRBV4-2
CASSQVAGANYGYTF
>once|TRBJ1-5|TRBV2
CASSEGQGSQPQHF
>few|TRBJ1-6|TRBV19
CASNGADSPLHF
>NA|TRBJ1-1|TRBV3-1/TRBV3-2
CASSQPDSKAFF
>once|TRBJ1-1|TRBV6-5
CASTPQGNTEAFF
>NA|TRBJ2-2|TRBV19
CASRGRGNAGELFF
>NA|TRBJ1-2|TRBV25-1
CASSEAAQGINF
>once|TRBJ2-1|TRBV27
CASSLYRGRGAEQFF
>NA|TRBJ1-6|TRBV5-1
CASSYSPPDRVGSPLHF
>NA|TRBJ1-2|TRBV6-5
CASRTPGGSSYGYTF
>NA|TRBJ1-3|TRBV7-3
CASSFSGGNTIYF
>NA|TRBJ2-2|TRBV19
CASSIALGGLTGELFF
>NA|TRBJ1-1|TRBV29-1
CSACRDSNFMNTEAFF
>NA|TRBJ1-6|TRBV6-4
CASSGQGNNSPLHF
>NA|TRBJ2-1|TRBV27
CASSPSTGDDYNEQFF
>NA|TRBJ2-7|TRBV6-1
CASSERRGLLPYEQYF
>NA|TRBJ1-1|TRBV19
CASKSGELGSTEAFF
>NA|TRBJ1-1|TRBV2
CASRASQGDTEAFF
>NA|TRBJ1-6|TRBV10-3
CAISGGTPRDSPLHF